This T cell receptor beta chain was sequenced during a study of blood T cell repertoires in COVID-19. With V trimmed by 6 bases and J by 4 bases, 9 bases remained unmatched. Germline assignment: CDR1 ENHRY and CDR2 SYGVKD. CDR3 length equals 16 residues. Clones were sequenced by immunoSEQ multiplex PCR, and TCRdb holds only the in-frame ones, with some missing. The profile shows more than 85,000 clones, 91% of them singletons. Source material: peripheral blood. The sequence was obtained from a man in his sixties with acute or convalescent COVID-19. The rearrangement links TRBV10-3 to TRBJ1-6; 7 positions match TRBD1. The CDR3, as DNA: TGTGCCATCAGGGGCACCAGACAGGGTTATAATTCACCCCTCCACTTT. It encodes CAIRGTRQGYNSPLHF.